The next 14 T cell receptor beta chains were all read from a single sample in a study of cytomegalovirus exposure and HLA in healthy donors. Primers for the PCR totalled 60 Vbeta and 13 Jbeta. Assay used: immunoSEQ multiplex PCR; TCRdb lists only in-frame clones, some missing. The repertoire has 120,000 to 150,000 clones, about 73% of them found once; the top ten carry roughly 3.1%. Sequencing used PBMCs. These receptor sequences come from a man between 40 and 49 years old in good health and CMV-seropositive.

The chain uses TRBV7-3 and TRBJ2-1, with a possible D match to TRBD2 (5 bases). The V gene lost 0 bases and the J gene lost 6 bases, with 18 bases spanning the gap. Germline V gene data show CDR1 as SGHTA and CDR2 as FQGTGA. There are 17 residues in the CDR3. CDR3 residues: CASSLTPSPHDFNEQFF. CDR3 DNA sequence: TGTGCCAGCAGCTTAACGCCTAGCCCTCACGATTTCAATGAGCAGTTCTTC.

This chain connects TRBV10-1 to TRBJ2-1; 8 bases align to TRBD2. CDR1 and CDR2 from the germline V gene are WNHNN and SYGVQD (reference sequence). The J segment lost 3 bases and the V segment lost 5 bases, leaving 3 bases of the junction unmatched. The CDR3 contains 14 residues. DNA of the CDR3: TGCGCCAGCAGTTTAAGCGGGAGCTACAATGAGCAGTTCTTC. Translating it yields CASSLSGSYNEQFF.

The chain combines TRBV7-3 with TRBJ2-3; the match to TRBD2 covers 7 bases. The CDR3 is made up of 14 amino acids. From germline, CDR1 is SGHTA and CDR2 FQGTGA. J was trimmed by 1 base and V by 5 bases; bases with no gene match: 3. CDR3 loop: CASSQTSGTDTQYF. DNA for the CDR3: TGTGCCAGCAGCCAAACTAGCGGCACAGATACGCAGTATTTT. Complete variable domain (other parts from reference TRBV7-3 and TRBJ2-3): GAGVSQTPSNKVTEKGKYVELRCDPISGHTALYWYRQSLGQGPEFLIYFQGTGAADDSGLPNDRFFAVRPEGSVSTLKIQRTERGDSAVYLCASSQTSGTDTQYFGPGTRLTVL.

V and J are TRBV9 and TRBJ1-2; D is perhaps TRBD1 (6 bases). Germline-derived CDR1 and CDR2 are SGDLS and YYNGEE. This CDR3 spans 14 amino acids. Trimming cost V 0 bases and J 4 bases, with 10 bases left between them. The CDR3 nucleotides are TGTGCCAGCAGCGTAGAAGGCAGGGGCTATGGCTACACCTTC. This translates into CASSVEGRGYGYTF.

The rearrangement uses TRBV30 and TRBJ2-3, with a possible D match to TRBD2 (6 bases). The CDR3 covers 14 residues. From germline, CDR1 is GTSNPN and CDR2 SVGIG (reference sequence). The ends were cut back, 0 bases at V and 4 bases at J, with 11 bases in the middle. The CDR3 DNA reads TGTGCCTGGAGTGTACTTTCGGGAGCAGATACGCAGTATTTT. Protein product: CAWSVLSGADTQYF.

This clone was counted at least ten times. The chain combines TRBV27 with TRBJ2-4; TRBD2 matches at 8 bases. The germline V gene has CDR1 MNHEY and CDR2 SMNVEV (reference sequence). Trimming took 5 bases from V and 0 from J; bases not matched to a gene: 0. This CDR3 has 14 residues. The DNA for the CDR3 is TGTGCCAGCAGTCTAGCGGGAGCCAAAAACATTCAGTACTTC. It encodes CASSLAGAKNIQYF.

This rearrangement joins TRBV7-2 to TRBJ1-2; weak D call: TRBD1 (5 bases). The CDR3 runs 15 residues. Germline assignment: CDR1 SGHTA and CDR2 FQGNSA. Trimming pared 3 bases from V and 4 bases from J, leaving 15 bases between. The chain's CDR3 is CASSLGGVVGYGYTF. For the CDR3, the DNA is TGTGCCAGCAGCTTGGGGGGGGTAGTTGGCTATGGCTACACCTTC.

The chain joins TRBV18 to TRBJ2-5; 9 nucleotides agree with TRBD1. The germline gives CDR1 KGHSH, CDR2 LQKENI. Trimming took 2 bases from V and 2 from J; bases not matched to a gene: 6. The CDR3 consists of 16 residues. Here the CDR3 DNA reads TGTGCCAGCTCACCAACGGGACAGGGTCTACAAGAGACCCAGTACTTC. Amino acid sequence: CASSPTGQGLQETQYF. The variable domain in full, completed from reference TRBV18 and TRBJ2-5, reads NAGVMQNPRHLVRRRGQEARLRCSPMKGHSHVYWYRQLPEEGLKFMVYLQKENIIDESGMPKERFSAEFPKEGPSILRIQQVVRGDSAAYFCASSPTGQGLQETQYFGPGTRLLVL.

The chain recombines TRBV19 with TRBJ2-1; 8 bases match TRBD2. The germline V gene has CDR1 LNHDA and CDR2 SQIVND (reference sequence). The trim removed 3 bases at V and 4 bases at J, leaving 5 bases unmatched. The CDR3 sequence is 15 residues long. The CDR3 is CASSMGSGIYNEQFF. The CDR3 DNA is TGTGCCAGTAGTATGGGTAGCGGGATATACAATGAGCAGTTCTTC.

V usage is TRBV11-2 and J usage is TRBJ2-2; TRBD2 aligns across 8 bases. The germline V gene has CDR1 SGHAT and CDR2 FQNNGV. V gave up 2 bases and J gave up 1 base; unmatched junction bases: 12. The CDR3 consists of 19 residues. As DNA, the CDR3 is TGTGCCAGCAGCTTACCGTTACTAGCGGCTCTAAAGAACACCGGGGAGCTGTTTTTT. Translated, it gives CASSLPLLAALKNTGELFF.

This clone turned up a few times. As DNA, the CDR3 is TGCGCCAGCAGTTCCCAACTAGCGCCGTCCTACGAGCAGTACTTC. It specifies CASSSQLAPSYEQYF. V gene TRBV5-1 combines with J gene TRBJ2-7; the match to TRBD2 covers 7 bases. Germline values: CDR1 SGHRS, CDR2 YFSETQ. After removal of 5 bases from V and 1 base from J, the junction contained 9 bases not matched to a gene. This CDR3 region has 15 residues.

V usage is TRBV19 and J usage is TRBJ1-2, with a weak D call TRBD1 (5 bases). V was pared by 2 bases and J by 6 bases, with 16 bases between. CDR3 length: 15 residues. Germline loops: CDR1 LNHDA, CDR2 SQIVND (reference sequence). The DNA of the CDR3 is TGTGCCAGTAGTATACGCTGGGCAGGGAAACATGGCTACACCTTC. Translating gives CASSIRWAGKHGYTF.

This chain links TRBV30 with TRBJ2-7, with TRBD1 matching over 7 bases. Trimming removed 4 bases from V and 1 base from J; junction bases left unmatched: 7. The germline gives CDR1 GTSNPN, CDR2 SVGIG (reference sequence). CDR3 length equals 14 residues. CDR3: CAWKGQQISYEQYF. DNA of the CDR3: TGTGCCTGGAAGGGACAGCAAATTTCCTACGAGCAGTACTTC.

The chain uses TRBV5-1 and TRBJ1-1, with 10 nucleotides matching TRBD1. Germline V gives CDR1 SGHRS, CDR2 YFSETQ. The CDR3 totals 19 residues. V was clipped by 4 bases and J by 4 bases; unmatched bases: 19. CDR3 amino acids: CASSLQTGGVRSELTEAFF. CDR3 DNA: TGCGCCAGCAGCCTACAGACAGGGGGCGTACGTAGCGAACTCACTGAAGCTTTCTTT.